This TCR beta chain was recorded in a study of cytomegalovirus exposure and HLA in healthy donors. The V end lost 1 base, the J end lost 9 bases, and 13 bases lay between the germline ends. CDR3 length equals 13 residues. Germline CDR1 SGHTA, CDR2 FQGTGA. In the PCR, 60 Vbeta and 13 Jbeta primers were used. Generated by immunoSEQ multiplex PCR, the TCRdb table keeps only in-frame clones and is missing some. The sample includes 95,000 or so clones, just under 70% of them seen just once. This chain links TRBV7-3 with TRBJ2-7; D is undetermined. The TCR originated in a woman in her forties or fifties in good health and CMV-seropositive. Sequencing was carried out using PBMCs. The CDR3, as DNA: TGTGCCAGCAGCTTAAAAGCTGGCCAGGTGCAGTACTTC. Encoded protein: CASSLKAGQVQYF.